This T cell receptor beta chain was found in a study of CD8 T cells in Susac syndrome. The germline CDR1 and CDR2 sequences are KGHSH and LQKENI. The V segment lost 1 base and the J segment 0 bases; nucleotides outside the gene matches: 5. The CDR3 contains 17 residues. Sequencing of TCR beta, carried out with a high-throughput approach, was applied to CD8+ and CD4+ T cells from the blood. The CD8+ and CD4+ T cells were isolated magnetically using a negative isolation approach, whereas the TEMRA cells were enriched by FACS. An input of about 0.45 to 1 ug of RNA was subjected to reverse transcription using random hexamers. Multiplex immunoSEQ PCR targeted 54 Vbeta and 13 Jbeta TCR beta segments. TCRdb re-analysed the immunoSEQ multiplex PCR reads in MiXCR, keeping a single row per CDR3 protein. The table shows 100,000 to 150,000 distinct CDR3 sequences, with just over 95% occurring only once.

Sequences were obtained from CD4+ T cells from PBMCs. This receptor was taken from a human donor with Susac syndrome. This rearrangement joins TRBV18 to TRBJ2-3; 9 nucleotides match TRBD1. The CDR3 spells CASSPQSGTGSTDTQYF. The CDR3 nucleotides read TGTGCCAGCTCACCACAGTCCGGGACAGGGAGCACAGATACGCAGTATTTT. Full variable domain (missing parts from reference TRBV18 and TRBJ2-3): NAGVMQNPRHLVRRRGQEARLRCSPMKGHSHVYWYRQLPEEGLKFMVYLQKENIIDESGMPKERFSAEFPKEGPSILRIQQVVRGDSAAYFCASSPQSGTGSTDTQYFGPGTRLTVL.